This record concerns one T cell receptor (beta chain) sequence. Its target is not known. The primer mix had 60 Vbeta and 13 Jbeta primers. Profiling relied on immunoSEQ multiplex PCR, and the TCRdb table lists in-frame clones only, not all of them. Among over 85,000 clones listed, approximately 76% were seen once. These data belong to a study of cytomegalovirus exposure and HLA in healthy donors. J gave up 11 bases and V 3 bases, and 13 bases lay outside the gene matches. CDR3 length: 15 amino acids. Germline values: CDR1 MDHEN, CDR2 SYDVKM. The study's findings and limits: With DRB1 most and HLA-C fewest, TCR association rates differed between HLA loci in a later analysis. Presence/absence analysis assumed near-uniform sequencing depth across donors. A link between a missense DCLRE1C variant and TCR beta V- and J-gene trimming emerged from a later analysis.

This TCR was recovered from a man between 40 and 49 years old in good health and CMV-seronegative. The source material was PBMCs. The V call is TRBV28, the J call TRBJ1-1, with 9 bases identical to TRBD1. The CDR3 is CASSFFGQGTLSAFF. The DNA of the CDR3 is TGTGCCAGCAGTTTTTTCGGACAGGGGACACTGAGTGCTTTCTTT.